The 32 T cell receptor beta chains presented below share a single source sample, sequenced in a study of spatial heterogeneity in lung cancer. General observations from the study: Tumoral mutation counts were tracked by counts of expanded intratumoral alpha and beta TCRs.

Noted time point: sample taken at primary tumor resection. TCRdb analysed the 5' RACE reads with MiXCR anew, one entry per CDR3 protein. The data show more than 20,000 distinct CDR3 sequences, 6.4% seen once. Antigens for these TCRs are unknown. The sequenced sample was lung tumor tissue, obtained at surgery. These receptors originate from a male donor with early-stage non-small cell lung cancer.

This clonotype was observed many times. V gene TRBV30 combines with J gene TRBJ2-1, with 7 positions matching TRBD2. This CDR3 is 15 amino acids long. Looked up from germline, CDR1 is GTSNPN and CDR2 is SVGIG (reference sequence). V was clipped by 7 bases and J by 5 bases; unmatched bases: 14. The CDR3 region has the DNA TGTGCCTTCTCAAGCGGGGCAGGGCCCCACAATGAGCAGTTCTTC. Its protein is CAFSSGAGPHNEQFF.

Regarding this clonotype: A clone one base away is much larger, so this may be a read error. The V and J genes are TRBV7-9 and TRBJ2-2; no clear D. The CDR3 totals 14 residues. Per germline, CDR1 SEHNR and CDR2 FQNEAQ (reference sequence). CDR3 nucleotides: TGTGTCAGCACCCGAAGGGCTTCCCCCGGGGAGCTGTTTTTT. It translates to CVSTRRASPGELFF.

This clonotype was seen many times. The gene calls are TRBV11-1 and TRBJ1-2; D gene uncertain. The length of the CDR3 is 14 residues. The germline gives CDR1 SGHAT, CDR2 FQDESV (reference sequence). The germline V and J ends were trimmed by 5 bases and 0 bases, with 10 bases remaining between them. CDR3 coding DNA: TGTGCCAGCAGCCATAGGGTAGCTAACTATGGCTACACCTTC. Amino acid sequence: CASSHRVANYGYTF.

This clonotype showed up many times. The chain carries TRBV6-2 or TRBV6-3 and TRBJ2-1, with D tentatively TRBD2 (5 bases). Trimming cost V 2 bases and J 1 base, with 15 bases left between them. Per the germline V gene, CDR1 is MNHEY and CDR2 is SVGEGT. The CDR3 length is 17 residues. CDR3 loop: CASSYQAEAWSYNEQFF. In nucleotides, the CDR3 is TGTGCCAGCAGTTACCAAGCGGAGGCTTGGTCCTACAATGAGCAGTTCTTC.

The CDR3 sequence: CASSFSGTLRDTQYF. CDR3 bases: TGTGCCAGCAGCTTTTCGGGGACCCTTAGAGATACGCAGTATTTT. This chain joins TRBV11-2 and TRBJ2-3; D could derive from TRBD1 or TRBD2 (5 bases each). Trimming removed 3 bases from V and 5 bases from J, with 15 bases in between. CDR1 SGHAT and CDR2 FQNNGV come from the germline V gene. The CDR3 has 15 amino acids.

This clonotype has a count of ten or more. The chain has TRBV6-1 and TRBJ2-7; 7 bases agree with TRBD2. The germline CDR1 and CDR2 sequences are MNHNS and SASEGT. V trimming: 6 bases; J trimming: 3 bases; junction bases outside the gene matches: 5. This CDR3 has 13 residues. CDR3 nucleotides: TGTGCCAGCAGGTACCCGGGGGGCTACGAGCAGTACTTC. The encoded protein is CASRYPGGYEQYF.

Ten or more counts support this clonotype. This chain links TRBV9 with TRBJ2-7; the match to TRBD2 covers 7 bases. The V gene's germline CDR1 is SGDLS and CDR2 YYNGEE. V was pared by 7 bases and J by 4 bases, with 8 bases of the junction left unmatched. The length of the CDR3 is 13 residues. The CDR3: CASARSGVYEQYF. The CDR3 DNA follows: TGTGCCAGCGCCCGGAGCGGGGTATACGAGCAGTACTTC.

V usage is TRBV20-1 and J usage is TRBJ1-5; D gene uncertain. Germline loops: CDR1 DFQATT, CDR2 SNEGSKA (reference sequence). CDR3 length: 13 amino acids. Trimming stripped 0 bases from V and 4 bases from J, with 7 bases between. CDR3 coding DNA: TGCAGTGCTAGAGATCAAGGGAATCAGCCCCAGCATTTT. This sequence encodes CSARDQGNQPQHF.

This clonotype was seen many times. V and J are TRBV5-1 and TRBJ2-7; perhaps D is TRBD1 or TRBD2 (5 bases each). This CDR3 comprises 13 residues. Trimming took 4 bases from V and 3 from J, leaving 11 bases between them. CDR1 and CDR2 from the germline V gene are SGHRS and YFSETQ. The CDR3 loop is CASSPGTNYEQYF. The CDR3 region has the DNA TGCGCCAGCAGCCCGGGGACCAACTACGAGCAGTACTTC.

This clonotype is classed as medium-sized. The V and J genes are TRBV5-1 and TRBJ2-7; possibly TRBD1 or TRBD2 for D (5 bases each). Germline assignment: CDR1 SGHRS and CDR2 YFSETQ. V gave up 0 bases and J gave up 2 bases, with 12 bases separating them. CDR3 length: 15 residues. This CDR3 reads CASSLGDGIAYEQYF. The CDR3 DNA follows: TGCGCCAGCAGCTTGGGGGACGGTATAGCCTACGAGCAGTACTTC.

In its sample, this clonotype was seen many times. J is TRBJ2-2 and V is TRBV2; TRBD1 matches at 7 bases. Germline lookup yields CDR1 SNHLY and CDR2 FYNNEI. The length of the CDR3 is 16 residues. Germline trimming cut 6 bases from V and 1 base from J; bases unmatched to any gene: 8. The CDR3 sequence is CASSALGQRNTGELFF. The CDR3 region has the DNA TGTGCCAGCAGCGCCCTGGGACAGAGGAACACCGGGGAGCTGTTTTTT.

This clonotype was picked up many times. The chain recombines TRBV5-5 with TRBJ2-5, with 8 bases lining up with TRBD2. The CDR3 has 14 residues. Germline lookup yields CDR1 SGHKS and CDR2 YYEKEE (reference sequence). V lost 4 bases, J lost 4 bases, and 6 bases stayed unmatched. For the CDR3, the DNA is TGTGCCAGCAGCGCTCCGGGAGGGCGAGAGACCCAGTACTTC. Protein: CASSAPGGRETQYF. Combining the CDR3 with reference TRBV5-5 and TRBJ2-5 gives the whole variable domain DAGVTQSPTHLIKTRGQQVTLRCSPISGHKSVSWYQQVLGQGPQFIFQYYEKEERGRGNFPDRFSARQFPNYSSELNVNALLLGDSALYLCASSAPGGRETQYFGPGTRLLVL.

The table lists this clonotype with many counts. V usage is TRBV27 and J usage is TRBJ2-5; D might be TRBD2 (6 bases). The CDR3 is made up of 15 amino acids. V lost 6 bases, J lost 0 bases, and 14 bases lay in between. Germline V CDR1 and CDR2: MNHEY, SMNVEV (reference sequence). DNA for the CDR3: TGTGCCAGCAGCCGTACCGGGACTTACCAAGAGACCCAGTACTTC. It yields the protein CASSRTGTYQETQYF.

This clonotype turned up a few times. The V gene is TRBV7-3, the J gene TRBJ2-3, with TRBD2 identical over 8 bases. The ends lost 5 bases at V and 0 bases at J; junction bases unmatched: 4. CDR1 is SGHTA, CDR2 FQGTGA, per germline. The CDR3 is made up of 15 amino acids. CDR3 amino acids: CASSRGGDSTDTQYF. The CDR3 DNA sequence: TGTGCCAGCAGCCGGGGGGGCGATAGCACAGATACGCAGTATTTT.

This clonotype was observed many times. The chain is built from TRBV5-5 and TRBJ1-5; D gene ambiguous. The ends were cut back, 1 base at V and 1 base at J, with 9 bases in the middle. Germline CDR1 is SGHKS and CDR2 is YYEKEE (reference sequence). The CDR3 totals 15 residues. The CDR3, as DNA: TGTGCCAGCAGCTTGTGGGGAGAGAGCAATCAGCCCCAGCATTTT. This codes for CASSLWGESNQPQHF.

The chain has TRBV28 and TRBJ2-5; D is ambiguous. The CDR3 covers 14 residues. With 6 bases removed from V and 4 bases from J, the gap between germline ends came to 15 bases. CDR1 and CDR2 from the germline V gene are MDHEN and SYDVKM. Written as DNA, the CDR3 is TGTGCCAGCAGCCGGGCCTCCTGGGGAGAGACCCAGTACTTC. Its translation: CASSRASWGETQYF.

This clonotype was picked up many times. This chain links TRBV30 with TRBJ2-7; D might be TRBD2 (7 bases). The CDR3 extends over 13 amino acids. V shed 7 bases and J shed 2 bases, with 15 bases lying between them. CDR1 is GTSNPN, CDR2 SVGIG, per germline (reference sequence). The CDR3 here is CASRGGWAYEQYF. The CDR3 region has the DNA TGTGCCTCCAGGGGAGGGTGGGCCTACGAGCAGTACTTC.

This clonotype occurred many times. The J gene is TRBJ2-2, the V gene TRBV7-9; D unresolved. This CDR3 has 15 amino acids. V shed 5 bases and J shed 3 bases, with 13 bases lying between them. CDR1 and CDR2 (germline): SEHNR, FQNEAQ (reference sequence). The CDR3 protein is CASSHPSQDTGELFF. CDR3 in DNA: TGTGCCAGCAGCCATCCCTCTCAAGACACCGGGGAGCTGTTTTTT.

This clonotype was seen many times. The V call is TRBV19, the J call TRBJ1-2, with a possible D match to TRBD1 (6 bases). Trimming removed 1 base at V and 4 bases at J, with 13 bases between. Germline assignment: CDR1 LNHDA and CDR2 SQIVND (reference sequence). CDR3 length: 15 residues. The CDR3 loop reads CASSIVGGNPYGYTF. CDR3 sequence (DNA): TGTGCCAGTAGTATAGTAGGGGGTAACCCCTATGGCTACACCTTC.

This chain connects TRBV5-1 to TRBJ1-3, with 10 nucleotides matching TRBD1. The V gene end was trimmed by 6 bases and the J gene end by 4 bases; junction bases not matched to a gene: 7. This CDR3 comprises 15 residues. Germline CDR1 reads SGHRS; CDR2 reads YFSETQ. The DNA for the CDR3 is TGCGCCAGCACGCCGGGGACAGGGGACGGAAACACCATATATTTT. It encodes CASTPGTGDGNTIYF. The whole variable domain, filled in from reference TRBV5-1 and TRBJ1-3, reads KAGVTQTPRYLIKTRGQQVTLSCSPISGHRSVSWYQQTPGQGLQFLFEYFSETQRNKGNFPGRFSGRQFSNSRSEMNVSTLELGDSALYLCASTPGTGDGNTIYFGEGSWLTVV.

This clonotype was seen at least ten times. This chain uses TRBV5-4 with TRBJ2-3, with a possible D match to TRBD2 (5 bases). Trimming stripped 4 bases from V and 4 bases from J, with 16 bases between. CDR1 is SGHNT, CDR2 YYREEE, per germline (reference sequence). This CDR3 has 15 amino acids. The CDR3 sequence: CASSGVTPSSDTQYF. The CDR3 DNA is TGTGCCAGCAGCGGGGTGACGCCTAGCTCAGATACGCAGTATTTT.

This clonotype was counted ten times or more. This rearrangement joins TRBV12-5 to TRBJ1-5; a weak D match, TRBD1 (6 bases). The germline V and J ends were trimmed by 0 bases and 0 bases, with 15 bases remaining between them. The CDR3 runs to 18 residues. Germline V gives CDR1 LGHNT, CDR2 FRNRAP. The CDR3 nucleotides are TGTGCTAGTGGTTTGGTAATGAGAAACAGGGATAGCAATCAGCCCCAGCATTTT. Translation: CASGLVMRNRDSNQPQHF.

This clonotype came up many times. The rearrangement joins TRBV20-1 to TRBJ2-1; 8 bases align to TRBD1. Germline CDR1 reads DFQATT; CDR2 reads SNEGSKA (reference sequence). The CDR3 runs 12 residues. This CDR3 reads CRASPGGYEQFF. CDR3 in DNA: TGCAGAGCGTCCCCAGGGGGCTATGAGCAGTTCTTC.

This clonotype appeared a few times. The rearrangement joins TRBV12-3 or TRBV12-4 to TRBJ2-2, with 7 bases matching TRBD1. Trimming removed 6 bases from V and 2 bases from J; junction bases left unmatched: 6. The CDR3 runs to 15 residues. The CDR3 DNA reads TGTGCCAGCAGCCCTGACAGGGTCAACACCGGGGAGCTGTTTTTT. This codes for CASSPDRVNTGELFF.

This clonotype was counted between two and nine times. The chain carries TRBV28 and TRBJ1-2, with 12 bases that match TRBD1. The trim removed 5 bases at V and 4 bases at J, leaving 8 bases unmatched. Germline V gene data show CDR1 as MDHEN and CDR2 as SYDVKM. This CDR3 contains 16 residues. The CDR3 coding sequence is TGTGCCAGCAGTCTAGCCGGGACAGGGGGCTCCTATGGCTACACCTTC. Protein product: CASSLAGTGGSYGYTF.

There are many counts of this clonotype. The chain combines TRBV12-3 or TRBV12-4 with TRBJ1-5; D gene unclear. The CDR3 loop spans 13 amino acids. The V end was cut by 7 bases, the J end by 6 bases, with 13 bases between. This CDR3 is CASTLFLGQPQHF. CDR3 nucleotides: TGTGCCAGCACTCTATTTTTGGGTCAGCCCCAGCATTTT.

This clonotype was detected ten times or more. The V call is TRBV7-9, the J call TRBJ2-1, with a tentative D call TRBD1 (5 bases). CDR1 is SEHNR, CDR2 FQNEAQ, per germline (reference sequence). V was pared by 5 bases and J by 7 bases, with 12 bases between. The CDR3 length is 13 residues. CDR3: CASSEIQENEQFF. The CDR3 region has the DNA TGTGCCAGCAGCGAAATACAGGAGAATGAGCAGTTCTTC.

By share, this clonotype counts as medium-sized. The chain has TRBV7-9 and TRBJ1-1; D is ambiguous. Germline V gives CDR1 SEHNR, CDR2 FQNEAQ (reference sequence). This CDR3 region has 14 residues. The V end was cut by 4 bases, the J end by 5 bases, with 14 bases between. The CDR3 coding sequence is TGTGCCAGCAGCTATCTCTGGGAGGGAACTGAAGCTTTCTTT. It yields the protein CASSYLWEGTEAFF. Variable domain in full (rest from reference TRBV7-9 and TRBJ1-1): DTGVSQNPRHKITKRGQNVTFRCDPISEHNRLYWYRQTLGQGPEFLTYFQNEAQLEKSRLLSDRFSAERPKGSFSTLEIQRTEQGDSAMYLCASSYLWEGTEAFFGQGTRLTVV.

This clonotype showed up many times. The V and J genes are TRBV6-5 and TRBJ1-2, with unresolved D. The V gene's germline CDR1 is MNHEY and CDR2 SVGAGI. Trimming took off 5 bases at V and 0 bases at J, with 7 bases between the two ends. The CDR3 totals 13 residues. The CDR3 DNA reads as TGTGCCAGCAGTAATGGAGCTAACTATGGCTACACCTTC. Its translation is CASSNGANYGYTF.

This clonotype appeared many times. The CDR3 nucleotides are TGTGCCAGCAGCCCCCGGGCGGGAGCCAGCTCCTACGAGCAGTACTTC. Translating it yields CASSPRAGASSYEQYF. The V gene is TRBV9, the J gene TRBJ2-7; 7 bases align to TRBD2. V dropped 4 bases and J dropped 0; count of bases not matched to a gene: 10. CDR1 SGDLS and CDR2 YYNGEE come from the germline V gene. CDR3 length: 16 amino acids. The entire variable domain, with the rest obtained from reference TRBV9 and TRBJ2-7, is as follows: DSGVTQTPKHLITATGQRVTLRCSPRSGDLSVYWYQQSLDQGLQFLIQYYNGEERAKGNILERFSAQQFPDLHSELNLSSLELGDSALYFCASSPRAGASSYEQYFGPGTRLTVT.

This clonotype occurred many times. CDR3: CASASATDTQYF. The DNA of the CDR3 is TGCGCCAGCGCCAGCGCCACAGATACGCAGTATTTT. The J gene is TRBJ2-3, the V gene TRBV5-1; no reliable D call. The V end lost 7 bases, the J end lost 2 bases, and 8 bases lay between the germline ends. Germline loops: CDR1 SGHRS, CDR2 YFSETQ. This CDR3 has 12 residues.

In its sample, this clonotype was seen many times. CDR3: CSAMTADQPQHF. The CDR3 bases are TGCAGTGCAATGACAGCCGATCAGCCCCAGCATTTT. The chain combines TRBV20-1 with TRBJ1-5, with D maybe TRBD1 (5 bases). The CDR3 spans 12 residues. With 6 bases removed from V and 5 bases from J, the gap between germline ends came to 11 bases. Per germline, CDR1 DFQATT and CDR2 SNEGSKA (reference sequence).